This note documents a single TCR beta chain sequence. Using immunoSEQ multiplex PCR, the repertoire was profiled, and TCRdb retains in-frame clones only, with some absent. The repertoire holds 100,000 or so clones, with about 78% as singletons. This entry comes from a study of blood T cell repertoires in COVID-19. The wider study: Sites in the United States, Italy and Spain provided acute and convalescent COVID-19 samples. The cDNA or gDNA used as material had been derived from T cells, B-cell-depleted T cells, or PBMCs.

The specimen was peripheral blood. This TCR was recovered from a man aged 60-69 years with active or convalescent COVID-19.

The CDR3 sequence is CASSSYHRDRGKNIQYF. DNA for the CDR3: TGTGCCAGCAGCTCCTACCACCGAGACAGGGGCAAAAACATTCAGTACTTC. This chain uses TRBV5-4 with TRBJ2-4; 8 bases fit TRBD1. This CDR3 is 17 amino acids long. Trimming cost V 3 bases and J 3 bases; bases outside gene matches: 11. Germline assignment: CDR1 SGHNT and CDR2 YYREEE (reference sequence). Supplemented by reference TRBV5-4 and TRBJ2-4, the full variable domain reads ETGVTQSPTHLIKTRGQQVTLRCSSQSGHNTVSWYQQALGQGPQFIFQYYREEENGRGNFPPRFSGLQFPNYSSELNVNALELDDSALYLCASSSYHRDRGKNIQYFGAGTRLSVL.